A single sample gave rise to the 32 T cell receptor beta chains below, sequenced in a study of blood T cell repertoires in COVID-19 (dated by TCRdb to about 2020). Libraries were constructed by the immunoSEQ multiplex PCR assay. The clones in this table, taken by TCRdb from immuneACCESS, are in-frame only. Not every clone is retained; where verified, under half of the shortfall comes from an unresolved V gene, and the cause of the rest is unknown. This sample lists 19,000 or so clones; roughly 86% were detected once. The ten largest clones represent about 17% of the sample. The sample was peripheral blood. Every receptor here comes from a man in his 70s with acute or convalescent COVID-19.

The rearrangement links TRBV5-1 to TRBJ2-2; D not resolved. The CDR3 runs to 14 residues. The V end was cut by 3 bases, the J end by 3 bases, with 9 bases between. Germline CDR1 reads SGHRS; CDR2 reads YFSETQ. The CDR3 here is CASSYYYDTGELFF. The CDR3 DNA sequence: TGCGCCAGCAGCTACTACTACGACACCGGGGAGCTGTTTTTT.

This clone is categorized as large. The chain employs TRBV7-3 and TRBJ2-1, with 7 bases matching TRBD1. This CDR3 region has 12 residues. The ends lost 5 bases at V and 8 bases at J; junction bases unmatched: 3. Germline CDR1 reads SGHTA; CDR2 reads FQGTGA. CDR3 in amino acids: CASSLGQDEQFF. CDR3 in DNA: TGTGCCAGCAGCCTCGGACAGGATGAGCAGTTCTTC.

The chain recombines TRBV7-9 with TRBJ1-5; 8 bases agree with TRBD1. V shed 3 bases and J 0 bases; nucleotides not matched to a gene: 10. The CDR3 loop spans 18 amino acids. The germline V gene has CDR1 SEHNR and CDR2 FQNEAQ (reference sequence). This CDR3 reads CASSLARGRGYSNQPQHF. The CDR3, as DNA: TGTGCCAGCAGCTTGGCCAGGGGGCGCGGCTATAGCAATCAGCCCCAGCATTTT.

The CDR3 region is CASSPASGSTETQYF. CDR3 sequence (DNA): TGTGCCAGCTCACCGGCTAGCGGGAGTACGGAGACCCAGTACTTC. This chain joins TRBV18 and TRBJ2-5; TRBD2 matches 10 bases. Per germline, CDR1 KGHSH and CDR2 LQKENI. Trimming took 3 bases from V and 5 from J; bases not matched to a gene: 6. This CDR3 has 15 residues.

The CDR3 coding sequence is TGTGCCAGCAGCTTGGGACTACAAGAGACCCAGTACTTC. Translated: CASSLGLQETQYF. The chain recombines TRBV11-2 with TRBJ2-5; 7 bases line up with TRBD2. J lost 2 bases, V lost 3 bases, and 0 bases had no gene match. Germline CDR1 SGHAT, CDR2 FQNNGV. CDR3 length equals 13 residues.

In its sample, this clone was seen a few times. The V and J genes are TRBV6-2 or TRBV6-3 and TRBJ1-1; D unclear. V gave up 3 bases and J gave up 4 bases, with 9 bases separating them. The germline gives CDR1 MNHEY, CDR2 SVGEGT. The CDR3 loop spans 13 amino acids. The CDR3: CASSYIYTTEAFF. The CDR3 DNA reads TGTGCCAGCAGTTATATTTACACCACTGAAGCTTTCTTT.

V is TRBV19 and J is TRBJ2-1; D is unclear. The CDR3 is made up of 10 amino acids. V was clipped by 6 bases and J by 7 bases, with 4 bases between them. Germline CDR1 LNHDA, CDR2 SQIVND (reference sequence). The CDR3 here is CASSPNEQFF. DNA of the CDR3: TGTGCCAGTAGCCCGAATGAGCAGTTCTTC. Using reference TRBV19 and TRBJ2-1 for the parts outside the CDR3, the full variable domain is DGGITQSPKYLFRKEGQNVTLSCEQNLNHDAMYWYRQDPGQGLRLIYYSQIVNDFQKGDIAEGYSVSREKKESFPLTVTSAQKNPTAFYLCASSPNEQFFGPGTRLTVL.

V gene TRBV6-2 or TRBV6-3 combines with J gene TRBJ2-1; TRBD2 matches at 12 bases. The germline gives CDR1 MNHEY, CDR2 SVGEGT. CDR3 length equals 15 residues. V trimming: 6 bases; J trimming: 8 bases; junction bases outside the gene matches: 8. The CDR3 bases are TGTGCCAGCAGCCATTCTAGCGGGAGGGCCTATGAGCAGTTCTTC. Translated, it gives CASSHSSGRAYEQFF.

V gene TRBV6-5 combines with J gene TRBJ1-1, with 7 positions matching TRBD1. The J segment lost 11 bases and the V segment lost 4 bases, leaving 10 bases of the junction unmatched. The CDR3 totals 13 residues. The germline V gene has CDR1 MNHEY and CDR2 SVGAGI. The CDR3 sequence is CASSLREGAGAFF. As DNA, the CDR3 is TGTGCCAGCAGTTTACGTGAGGGGGCAGGGGCTTTCTTT.

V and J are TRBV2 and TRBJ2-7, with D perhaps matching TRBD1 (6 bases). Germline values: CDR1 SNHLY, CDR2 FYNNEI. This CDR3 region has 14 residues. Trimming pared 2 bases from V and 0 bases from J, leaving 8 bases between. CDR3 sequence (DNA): TGTGCCAGCAGTGAAAGGACAGCCTCCTACGAGCAGTACTTC. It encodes CASSERTASYEQYF.

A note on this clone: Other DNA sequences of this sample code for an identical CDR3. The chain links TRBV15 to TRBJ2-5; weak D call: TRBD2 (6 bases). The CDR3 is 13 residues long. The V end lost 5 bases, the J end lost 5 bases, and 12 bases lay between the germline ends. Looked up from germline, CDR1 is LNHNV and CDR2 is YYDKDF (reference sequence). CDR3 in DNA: TGTGCCACCAGCCGACTCGCGGGGGAGACCCAGTACTTC. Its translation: CATSRLAGETQYF.

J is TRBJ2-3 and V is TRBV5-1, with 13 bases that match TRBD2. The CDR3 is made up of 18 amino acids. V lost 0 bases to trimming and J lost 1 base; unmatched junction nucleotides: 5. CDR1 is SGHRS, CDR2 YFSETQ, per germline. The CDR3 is CASSLAGTSGKGTDTQYF. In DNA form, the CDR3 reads TGCGCCAGCAGCTTGGCCGGGACTAGCGGGAAGGGCACAGATACGCAGTATTTT.

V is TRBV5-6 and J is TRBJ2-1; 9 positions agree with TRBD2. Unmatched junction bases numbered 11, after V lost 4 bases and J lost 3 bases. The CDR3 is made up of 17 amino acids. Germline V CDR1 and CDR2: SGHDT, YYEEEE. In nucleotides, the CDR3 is TGTGCCAGCAGCCATCTGACTAGCGGTCTTTTCTACAATGAGCAGTTCTTC. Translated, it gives CASSHLTSGLFYNEQFF.

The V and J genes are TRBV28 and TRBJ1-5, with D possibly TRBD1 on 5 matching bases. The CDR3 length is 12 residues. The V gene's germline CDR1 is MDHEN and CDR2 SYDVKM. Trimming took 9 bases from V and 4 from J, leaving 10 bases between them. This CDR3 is CASRTLNQPQHF. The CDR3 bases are TGTGCCAGTCGGACACTTAATCAGCCCCAGCATTTT. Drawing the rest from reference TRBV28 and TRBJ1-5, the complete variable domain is DVKVTQSSRYLVKRTGEKVFLECVQDMDHENMFWYRQDPGLGLRLIYFSYDVKMKEKGDIPEGYSVSREKKERFSLILESASTNQTSMYLCASRTLNQPQHFGDGTRLSIL.

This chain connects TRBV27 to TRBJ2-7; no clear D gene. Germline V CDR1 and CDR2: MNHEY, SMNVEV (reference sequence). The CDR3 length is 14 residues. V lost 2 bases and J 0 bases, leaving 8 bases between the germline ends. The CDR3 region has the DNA TGTGCCAGCAGTTTAATGGGCAGCTCCTACGAGCAGTACTTC. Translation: CASSLMGSSYEQYF.

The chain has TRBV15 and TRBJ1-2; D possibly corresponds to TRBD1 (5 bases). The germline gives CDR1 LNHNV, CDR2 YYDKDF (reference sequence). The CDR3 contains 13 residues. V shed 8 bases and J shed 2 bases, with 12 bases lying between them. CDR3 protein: CATSREGNYGYTF. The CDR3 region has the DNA TGTGCCACCTCGAGGGAGGGGAACTATGGCTACACCTTC.

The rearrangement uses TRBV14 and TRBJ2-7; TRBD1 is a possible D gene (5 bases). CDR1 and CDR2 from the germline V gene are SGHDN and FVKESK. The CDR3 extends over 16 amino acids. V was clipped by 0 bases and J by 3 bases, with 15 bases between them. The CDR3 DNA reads TGTGCCAGCAGCCAAGAGTGGCCGGACACTTACTACGAGCAGTACTTC. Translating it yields CASSQEWPDTYYEQYF.

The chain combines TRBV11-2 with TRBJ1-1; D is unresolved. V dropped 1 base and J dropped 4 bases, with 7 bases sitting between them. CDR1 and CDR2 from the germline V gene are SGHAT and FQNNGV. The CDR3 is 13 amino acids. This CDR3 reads CASSLVGLTEAFF. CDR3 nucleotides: TGTGCCAGCAGCTTAGTGGGCCTCACTGAAGCTTTCTTT. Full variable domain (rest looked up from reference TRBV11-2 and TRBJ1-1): EAGVAQSPRYKIIEKRQSVAFWCNPISGHATLYWYQQILGQGPKLLIQFQNNGVVDDSQLPKDRFSAERLKGVDSTLKIQPAKLEDSAVYLCASSLVGLTEAFFGQGTRLTVV.

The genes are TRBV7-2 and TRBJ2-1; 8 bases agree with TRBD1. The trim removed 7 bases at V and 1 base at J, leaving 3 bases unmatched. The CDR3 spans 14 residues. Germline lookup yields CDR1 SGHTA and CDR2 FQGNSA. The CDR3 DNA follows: TGTGCCAGCAAGGACAGGGTTTCCTACAATGAGCAGTTCTTC. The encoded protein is CASKDRVSYNEQFF.

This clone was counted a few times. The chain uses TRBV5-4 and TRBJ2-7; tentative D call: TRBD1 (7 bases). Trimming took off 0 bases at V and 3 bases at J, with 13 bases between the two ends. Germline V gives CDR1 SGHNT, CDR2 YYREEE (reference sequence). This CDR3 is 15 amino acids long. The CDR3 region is CASSLGGDRGYEQYF. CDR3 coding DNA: TGTGCCAGCAGCTTGGGCGGGGACAGAGGCTACGAGCAGTACTTC.

In nucleotides, the CDR3 is TGTGCCAGCAGGACAGGGGAAGACTATGGCTACACCTTC. Residues: CASRTGEDYGYTF. The chain uses TRBV2 and TRBJ1-2, with 8 bases fitting TRBD1. V shed 6 bases, J shed 3 bases, and the junction held 3 bases outside the gene matches. This CDR3 contains 13 residues. Germline CDR1 SNHLY, CDR2 FYNNEI.

DNA for the CDR3: TGTGCCAGTACCGACTCAGGACAGGGGAAAATCGAAAAACTGTTTTTT. Protein: CASTDSGQGKIEKLFF. The rearrangement links TRBV19 to TRBJ1-4; 9 bases align to TRBD1. The trim removed 7 bases at V and 8 bases at J, leaving 14 bases unmatched. There are 16 residues in the CDR3. CDR1 and CDR2 (germline): LNHDA, SQIVND (reference sequence).

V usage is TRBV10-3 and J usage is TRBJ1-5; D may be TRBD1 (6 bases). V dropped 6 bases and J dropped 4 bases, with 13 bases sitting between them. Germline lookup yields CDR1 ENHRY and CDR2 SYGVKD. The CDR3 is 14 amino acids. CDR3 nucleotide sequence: TGTGCCATCAGCGGGGGGCAGATGAATCAGCCCCAGCATTTT. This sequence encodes CAISGGQMNQPQHF.

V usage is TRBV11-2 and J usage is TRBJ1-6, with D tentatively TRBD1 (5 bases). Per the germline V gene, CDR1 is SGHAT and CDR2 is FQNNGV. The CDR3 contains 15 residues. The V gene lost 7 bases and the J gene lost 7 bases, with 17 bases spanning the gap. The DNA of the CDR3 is TGTGCCAGCACCCAGCAGGGTCTTGAAAATTCACCCCTCCACTTT. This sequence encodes CASTQQGLENSPLHF.

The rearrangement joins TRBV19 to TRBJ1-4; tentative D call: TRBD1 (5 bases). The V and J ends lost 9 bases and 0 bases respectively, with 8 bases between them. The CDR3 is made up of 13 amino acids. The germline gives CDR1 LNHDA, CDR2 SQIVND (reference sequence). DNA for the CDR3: TGTGCCAGCGACAGCCCAACTAATGAAAAACTGTTTTTT. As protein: CASDSPTNEKLFF. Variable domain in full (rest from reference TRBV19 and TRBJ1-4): DGGITQSPKYLFRKEGQNVTLSCEQNLNHDAMYWYRQDPGQGLRLIYYSQIVNDFQKGDIAEGYSVSREKKESFPLTVTSAQKNPTAFYLCASDSPTNEKLFFGSGTQLSVL.

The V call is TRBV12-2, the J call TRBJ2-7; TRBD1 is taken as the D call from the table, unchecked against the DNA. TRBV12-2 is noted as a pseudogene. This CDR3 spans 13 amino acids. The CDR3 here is CASRSQDNYEQYF. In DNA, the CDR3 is TGTGCAAGTCGCTCACAGGATAACTACGAGCAGTACTTC.

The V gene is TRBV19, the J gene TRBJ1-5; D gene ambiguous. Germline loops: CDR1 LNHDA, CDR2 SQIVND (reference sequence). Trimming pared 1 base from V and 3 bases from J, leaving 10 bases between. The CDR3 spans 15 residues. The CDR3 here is CASSIGREINQPQHF. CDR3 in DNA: TGTGCCAGTAGTATAGGGAGGGAGATCAATCAGCCCCAGCATTTT.

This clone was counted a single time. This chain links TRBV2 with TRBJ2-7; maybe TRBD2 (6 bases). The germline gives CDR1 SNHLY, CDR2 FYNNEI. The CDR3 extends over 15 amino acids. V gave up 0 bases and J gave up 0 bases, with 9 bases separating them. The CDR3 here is CASSEARGDSYEQYF. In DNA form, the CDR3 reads TGTGCCAGCAGTGAAGCGCGGGGCGACTCCTACGAGCAGTACTTC. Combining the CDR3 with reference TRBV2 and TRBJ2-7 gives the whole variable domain EPEVTQTPSHQVTQMGQEVILRCVPISNHLYFYWYRQILGQKVEFLVSFYNNEISEKSEIFDDQFSVERPDGSNFTLKIRSTKLEDSAMYFCASSEARGDSYEQYFGPGTRLTVT.

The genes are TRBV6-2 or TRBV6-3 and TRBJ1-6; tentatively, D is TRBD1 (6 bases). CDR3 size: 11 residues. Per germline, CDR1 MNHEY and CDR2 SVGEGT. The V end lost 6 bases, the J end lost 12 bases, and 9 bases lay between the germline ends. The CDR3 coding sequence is TGTGCCAGCAGCCTACAGGGACCCCTCCACTTT. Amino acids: CASSLQGPLHF.

CDR3 amino acids: CSVRIPGQTNTGELFF. Written as DNA, the CDR3 is TGCAGCGTCCGAATTCCGGGACAGACGAACACCGGGGAGCTGTTTTTT. V and J are TRBV29-1 and TRBJ2-2; the match to TRBD1 covers 7 bases. Trimming at V came to 6 bases and at J to 0 bases, leaving 10 bases not matched to a gene. Germline V gene lookup returns CDR1 SQVTM and CDR2 ANQGSEA. The CDR3 consists of 16 residues.

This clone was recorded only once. The CDR3 coding sequence is TGTGCCAGCAGCCCGATGGGGGGGGATAATTCACCCCTCCACTTT. Translated: CASSPMGGDNSPLHF. The rearrangement links TRBV7-3 to TRBJ1-6; D is possibly TRBD1 (5 bases). CDR1 is SGHTA and CDR2 is FQGTGA in the germline V gene. There are 15 residues in the CDR3. The ends were cut back, 5 bases at V and 5 bases at J, with 13 bases in the middle.

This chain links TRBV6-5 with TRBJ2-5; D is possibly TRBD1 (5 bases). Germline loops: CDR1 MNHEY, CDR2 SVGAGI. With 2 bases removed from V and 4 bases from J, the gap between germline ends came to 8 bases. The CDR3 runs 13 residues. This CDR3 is CASSYMGPETQYF. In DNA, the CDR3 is TGTGCCAGCAGTTACATGGGGCCAGAGACCCAGTACTTC.